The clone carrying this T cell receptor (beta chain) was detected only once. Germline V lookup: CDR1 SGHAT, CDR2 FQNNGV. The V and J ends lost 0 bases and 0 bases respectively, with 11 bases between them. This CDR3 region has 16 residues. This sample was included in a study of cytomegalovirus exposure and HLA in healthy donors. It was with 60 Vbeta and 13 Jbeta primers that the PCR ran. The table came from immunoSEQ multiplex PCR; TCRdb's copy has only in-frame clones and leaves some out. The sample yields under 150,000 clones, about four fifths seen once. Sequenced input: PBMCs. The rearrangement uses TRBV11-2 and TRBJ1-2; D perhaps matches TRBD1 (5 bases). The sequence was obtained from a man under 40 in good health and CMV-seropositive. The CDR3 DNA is TGTGCCAGCAGCTTAGATTTAGACAGAGCTAACTATGGCTACACCTTC. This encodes CASSLDLDRANYGYTF.